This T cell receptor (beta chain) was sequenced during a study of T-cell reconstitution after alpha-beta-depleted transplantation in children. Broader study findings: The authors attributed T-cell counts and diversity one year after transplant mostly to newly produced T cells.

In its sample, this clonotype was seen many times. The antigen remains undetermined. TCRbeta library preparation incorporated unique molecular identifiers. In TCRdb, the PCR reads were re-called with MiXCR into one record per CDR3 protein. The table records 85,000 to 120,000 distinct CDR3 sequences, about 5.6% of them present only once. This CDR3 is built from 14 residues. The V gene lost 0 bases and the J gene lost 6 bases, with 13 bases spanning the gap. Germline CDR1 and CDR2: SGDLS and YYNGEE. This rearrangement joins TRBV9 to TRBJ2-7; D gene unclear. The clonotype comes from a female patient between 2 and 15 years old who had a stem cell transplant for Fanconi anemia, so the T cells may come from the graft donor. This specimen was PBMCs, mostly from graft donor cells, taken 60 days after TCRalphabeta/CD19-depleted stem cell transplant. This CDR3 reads CASSVGHSQGEQYF. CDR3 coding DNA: TGTGCCAGCAGCGTAGGCCACTCGCAAGGCGAGCAGTACTTC.